The 11 T cell receptor beta chains listed next were all sequenced from one sample in a study of blood T cells in healthy people across ages. The second PCR ran roughly 7 to 12 cycles with a sample-barcoded 5' primer and J-beta primers. TCRdb analysed the 5' RACE reads with MiXCR anew, one entry per CDR3 protein. The sample records about 670,000 distinct CDR3 sequences, 40% to 45% being singletons. Sequencing used blood. The receptors stem from a man of 80 years or more in good health.

V is TRBV6-5 and J is TRBJ2-3, with D maybe TRBD2 (6 bases). The CDR3 has 16 residues. V was trimmed by 10 bases and J by 2 bases, leaving 22 bases between them. Per germline, CDR1 MNHEY and CDR2 SVGAGI. CDR3: CATSTHAGGNTDTQYF. For the CDR3, the DNA is TGTGCCACTTCAACCCATGCGGGCGGGAACACAGATACGCAGTATTTT.

This chain uses TRBV18 with TRBJ2-5; D is tentatively TRBD1 or TRBD2 (5 bases each). The CDR3 has 17 residues. Trimming stripped 0 bases from V and 0 bases from J, with 14 bases between. Germline loops: CDR1 KGHSH, CDR2 LQKENI. The DNA of the CDR3 is TGTGCCAGCTCACCACCTCCCTGGGGGAAAGACCAAGAGACCCAGTACTTC. This translates into CASSPPPWGKDQETQYF. The variable domain in full, with the rest retrieved from reference TRBV18 and TRBJ2-5, is NAGVMQNPRHLVRRRGQEARLRCSPMKGHSHVYWYRQLPEEGLKFMVYLQKENIIDESGMPKERFSAEFPKEGPSILRIQQVVRGDSAAYFCASSPPPWGKDQETQYFGPGTRLLVL.

A few counts support this clonotype. CDR3 nucleotide sequence: TGTGCCAGCAGCCAGGGTATCGACACTGAAGCTTTCTTT. This encodes CASSQGIDTEAFF. The chain uses TRBV3-1 and TRBJ1-1; D gene uncertain. Trimming pared 3 bases from V and 3 bases from J, leaving 8 bases between. This CDR3 contains 13 residues. Looked up from germline, CDR1 is LGHDT and CDR2 is YNNKEL (reference sequence).

In its sample, this clonotype was seen a few times. The CDR3 DNA reads TGTGCCAGCACCAGGACAGTCGGCTACACCTTC. Translation: CASTRTVGYTF. The chain combines TRBV7-2 with TRBJ1-2; TRBD1 is a possible D gene (6 bases). Trimming took off 7 bases at V and 8 bases at J, with 11 bases between the two ends. The CDR3 is 11 amino acids. Germline V CDR1 and CDR2: SGHTA, FQGNSA.

This clonotype was counted between two and nine times. This chain links TRBV7-2 with TRBJ2-4; 10 positions agree with TRBD2. The CDR3 sequence is 17 residues long. CDR1 and CDR2 (germline): SGHTA, FQGNSA. V lost 5 bases, J lost 0 bases, and 7 bases stayed unmatched. The CDR3 sequence is CASSPSGGDLAKNIQYF. The CDR3 region has the DNA TGTGCCAGCAGCCCCAGCGGGGGGGATCTAGCCAAAAACATTCAGTACTTC.

This clonotype was observed a few times. J is TRBJ1-1 and V is TRBV29-1; D is uncertain. V shed 7 bases and J shed 0 bases, with 12 bases lying between them. CDR1 SQVTM and CDR2 ANQGSEA come from the germline V gene. There are 13 residues in the CDR3. CDR3 amino acids: CSADRAMNTEAFF. DNA for the CDR3: TGCAGCGCTGATCGGGCCATGAACACTGAAGCTTTCTTT.

This clonotype was observed a few times. This chain uses TRBV3-1 with TRBJ2-1, with 10 positions matching TRBD1. The CDR3 is 16 residues long. In germline, CDR1 is LGHDT, CDR2 YNNKEL (reference sequence). V lost 4 bases, J lost 3 bases, and 6 bases stayed unmatched. CDR3 region: CASSRRDRGLYNEQFF. The CDR3 DNA is TGTGCCAGCAGCCGCCGGGACAGGGGCCTCTACAATGAGCAGTTCTTC.

This clonotype was counted a few times. V is TRBV20-1 and J is TRBJ2-1; 9 bases line up with TRBD2. The CDR3 is made up of 14 amino acids. After removal of 6 bases from V and 8 bases from J, the junction contained 11 bases not matched to a gene. Germline assignment: CDR1 DFQATT and CDR2 SNEGSKA (reference sequence). The CDR3 sequence: CSADASGVGYEQFF. The CDR3 DNA reads as TGCAGTGCCGACGCTAGCGGGGTTGGTTATGAGCAGTTCTTC.

The genes are TRBV7-8 and TRBJ2-1; TRBD2 agrees at 10 bases. From germline, CDR1 is SGHVS and CDR2 FQNEAQ. CDR3 length equals 19 residues. Unmatched junction bases numbered 14, after V lost 6 bases and J lost 0 bases. CDR3 amino acids: CASSRRTGTSDFSYNEQFF. CDR3 sequence (DNA): TGTGCCAGCAGTCGACGAACCGGGACTAGCGATTTCTCCTACAATGAGCAGTTCTTC.

The chain has TRBV6-1 and TRBJ2-5, with a tentative D call TRBD1 (5 bases). This CDR3 is 15 amino acids long. Germline CDR1 and CDR2: MNHNS and SASEGT. The germline V and J ends were trimmed by 1 base and 1 base, with 10 bases remaining between them. The CDR3 DNA sequence: TGTGCCAGCAGTGAAGATAGGGGAACCCAAGAGACCCAGTACTTC. It yields the protein CASSEDRGTQETQYF.

J is TRBJ2-1 and V is TRBV20-1; D might be TRBD1 (6 bases). Trimming removed 6 bases at V and 5 bases at J, with 20 bases between. The CDR3 runs to 15 residues. Germline loops: CDR1 DFQATT, CDR2 SNEGSKA (reference sequence). CDR3 in DNA: TGCAGTGCCAGGGAACTAGGGACACCCAACAATGAGCAGTTCTTC. This translates into CSARELGTPNNEQFF.